The 14 T cell receptor beta chains below were found in one sample sequenced in a study of T-cell memory formation after mild COVID-19. TCRdb fed the 5' RACE reads into MiXCR, producing one record per CDR3 protein. This repertoire shows a few hundred thousand distinct CDR3 sequences, roughly an eighth found once; its top ten account for about 22%. The sample taken for sequencing was PBMCs or a T cell subset sorted from them (not recorded which). Every receptor here comes from a man between 18 and 35 years old who had mild COVID-19 (a few samples of this study predate the infection). Cell type and time point are not known.

This clonotype has more than one count but fewer than ten. The chain uses TRBV6-2 or TRBV6-3 and TRBJ2-7; 11 nucleotides match TRBD2. CDR1 MNHEY and CDR2 SVGEGT come from the germline V gene. The CDR3 is 16 amino acids. V was pared by 2 bases and J by 4 bases, with 7 bases of the junction left unmatched. CDR3 loop: CASSYPGLAGGYEQYF. Here the CDR3 DNA reads TGTGCCAGCAGTTACCCCGGACTAGCGGGCGGTTACGAGCAGTACTTC.

In its sample, this clonotype was seen a few times. The V and J genes are TRBV5-1 and TRBJ2-2; a weak D match, TRBD2 (6 bases). Trimming cost V 4 bases and J 6 bases, with 10 bases left between them. Germline V gene sequence: CDR1 SGHRS, CDR2 YFSETQ. This CDR3 has 13 residues. This CDR3 reads CASSRRAPGELFF. CDR3 DNA sequence: TGCGCCAGCAGCCGGAGGGCTCCCGGGGAGCTGTTTTTT. The whole variable domain, filled in from reference TRBV5-1 and TRBJ2-2, reads KAGVTQTPRYLIKTRGQQVTLSCSPISGHRSVSWYQQTPGQGLQFLFEYFSETQRNKGNFPGRFSGRQFSNSRSEMNVSTLELGDSALYLCASSRRAPGELFFGEGSRLTVL.

V and J are TRBV12-3 or TRBV12-4 and TRBJ1-2; D unclear. The germline V and J ends were trimmed by 8 bases and 0 bases, with 10 bases remaining between them. The CDR3 is 13 residues long. The CDR3 nucleotides are TGTGCCAGCTCCGAAGTGTCTAACTATGGCTACACCTTC. Protein sequence: CASSEVSNYGYTF.

This clonotype has just a few counts. The chain links TRBV4-1 to TRBJ2-5; D is unresolved. The V end was cut by 0 bases, the J end by 4 bases, with 12 bases between. Germline-derived CDR1 and CDR2 are MGHRA and YSYEKL. This CDR3 is built from 15 residues. The DNA of the CDR3 is TGCGCCAGCAGCCAAGATAGTGGAGTGAGAGAGACCCAGTACTTC. Its protein product is CASSQDSGVRETQYF.

This clonotype was seen more than once but under ten times. The V gene is TRBV9, the J gene TRBJ2-7, with D possibly matching TRBD2 (5 bases). The CDR3 contains 14 residues. The germline V and J ends were trimmed by 4 bases and 0 bases, with 11 bases remaining between them. The V gene's germline CDR1 is SGDLS and CDR2 YYNGEE. The CDR3 bases are TGTGCCAGCAGCCGAGGAGGTAGCTCCTACGAGCAGTACTTC. It specifies CASSRGGSSYEQYF.

This clonotype occurred a few times. This chain uses TRBV7-2 with TRBJ1-5, with a weak D call TRBD1 (5 bases). The CDR3 has 13 residues. Germline CDR1 reads SGHTA; CDR2 reads FQGNSA. Deletions cut 5 bases from V and 6 bases from J, with 11 bases between. The CDR3 region has the DNA TGTGCCAGCAGCCCGGACAACATTCAGCCCCAGCATTTT. As protein: CASSPDNIQPQHF. Full variable domain (missing parts from reference TRBV7-2 and TRBJ1-5): GAGVSQSPSNKVTEKGKDVELRCDPISGHTALYWYRQSLGQGLEFLIYFQGNSAPDKSGLPSDRFSAERTGGSVSTLTIQRTQQEDSAVYLCASSPDNIQPQHFGDGTRLSIL.

The rearrangement joins TRBV20-1 to TRBJ2-7, with 10 bases lining up with TRBD1. J was trimmed by 7 bases and V by 5 bases; bases with no gene match: 20. Germline CDR1 reads DFQATT; CDR2 reads SNEGSKA (reference sequence). The CDR3 length is 17 residues. CDR3 amino acids: CSAGTGVMARWKREQYV. CDR3 bases: TGCAGTGCTGGGACAGGGGTTATGGCGAGATGGAAACGGGAGCAGTACGTC.

There are a few counts of this clonotype. CDR3 sequence: CASSQELPTYEQYF. DNA of the CDR3: TGCGCCAGCAGCCAAGAACTCCCAACCTACGAGCAGTACTTC. The chain uses TRBV4-3 and TRBJ2-7, with no clear D. V gave up 0 bases and J gave up 2 bases, with 8 bases separating them. This CDR3 has 14 residues. The germline gives CDR1 LGHNA, CDR2 YSLEER.

This rearrangement joins TRBV24-1 to TRBJ2-2; 7 bases map to TRBD1. V lost 1 base and J lost 6; bases outside the gene matches: 7. CDR3 length equals 16 residues. Germline CDR1 is KGHDR and CDR2 is SFDVKD. CDR3 protein: CATSDFKGALAGELFF. The CDR3 region has the DNA TGTGCCACCAGTGATTTCAAGGGGGCTTTAGCCGGGGAGCTGTTTTTT.

This clonotype was seen a few times. This chain uses TRBV2 with TRBJ2-1; 10 nucleotides match TRBD1. The germline V gene encodes CDR1 SNHLY and CDR2 FYNNEI. Trimming cost V 10 bases and J 9 bases; bases outside gene matches: 9. This CDR3 region has 13 residues. CDR3 DNA: TGTGCCACTCGGGACAGGGGAATCGGTGAGCAGTTCTTC. The encoded protein is CATRDRGIGEQFF.

This clonotype was observed many times. For the CDR3, the DNA is TGTGCCAGCAGGGGCCAGGTGAACACTGAAGCTTTCTTT. Translation: CASRGQVNTEAFF. V and J are TRBV5-6 and TRBJ1-1, with D uncertain. The V gene lost 5 bases and the J gene lost 0 bases, with 8 bases spanning the gap. The CDR3 length is 13 residues. From germline, CDR1 is SGHDT and CDR2 YYEEEE.

This clonotype was observed once. The chain couples TRBV7-3 to TRBJ2-1; D unresolved. Germline V gene sequence: CDR1 SGHTA, CDR2 FQGTGA. The CDR3 loop spans 14 amino acids. V lost 4 bases and J 5 bases, leaving 12 bases between the germline ends. CDR3 bases: TGTGCCAGCAGCTCAGTGGGCGGAGACAATGAGCAGTTCTTC. Translation gives CASSSVGGDNEQFF.

As concerns this clonotype: This likely comes from a read error, as the CDR3 has no conserved phenylalanine or tryptophan at its end. Because the CDR3's place on the DNA is in doubt, the DNA is left out and the CDR3 is given as listed by TCRdb. CDR3 sequence: CSARLPDSSGGTLKLSWPD. V usage is TRBV20-1 and J usage is TRBJ1-1. The germline V gene encodes CDR1 DFQATT and CDR2 SNEGSKA (reference sequence). The CDR3 is 19 amino acids long, termini counted.

The chain couples TRBV20-1 to TRBJ2-4; 8 bases match TRBD1. Germline V gives CDR1 DFQATT, CDR2 SNEGSKA (reference sequence). This CDR3 is 14 amino acids long. J was trimmed by 8 bases and V by 7 bases; bases with no gene match: 13. CDR3 nucleotide sequence: TGCAGTGTTCCAGAAGTGCAGGGGGCAGACATTCAGTACTTC. Protein sequence: CSVPEVQGADIQYF.